A single sample is the source of the 20 T cell receptor beta chains below, sequenced in a study of blood T cell repertoires in COVID-19. Produced via immunoSEQ multiplex PCR; TCRdb's table is partial and in-frame only. The sample includes about 73,000 clones, approximately 82% of them seen just once. The material sequenced was peripheral blood. These receptors were taken from a middle-aged man with active COVID-19.

The chain recombines TRBV3-1 (or the pseudogene TRBV3-2) with TRBJ2-7; tentatively, D is TRBD2 (6 bases). The V and J ends lost 4 bases and 3 bases respectively, with 13 bases between them. The CDR3 has 14 amino acids. From germline, CDR1 is LGHDT and CDR2 YNNKEL (reference sequence). The CDR3 spells CASSPGDFHYEQYF. As DNA, the CDR3 is TGTGCCAGCAGCCCCGGGGACTTTCACTACGAGCAGTACTTC.

CDR3 sequence reads: CASSVGPWGGRADTGELFF. As DNA, the CDR3 is TGTGCCAGCAGCGTAGGGCCGTGGGGCGGGAGGGCGGACACCGGGGAGCTGTTTTTT. The V call is TRBV9, the J call TRBJ2-2, with 9 bases matching TRBD2. The J segment lost 3 bases and the V segment lost 0 bases, leaving 12 bases of the junction unmatched. CDR3 size: 19 residues. Germline V lookup: CDR1 SGDLS, CDR2 YYNGEE.

The CDR3 reads CASSQIGTSGRGEEETQYF. The CDR3 DNA is TGCGCCAGCAGCCAAATCGGGACTAGCGGGAGGGGTGAAGAAGAGACCCAGTACTTC. The genes are TRBV4-1 and TRBJ2-5; TRBD2 agrees at 16 bases. This CDR3 is built from 19 residues. CDR1 and CDR2 from the germline V gene are MGHRA and YSYEKL. V trimming: 2 bases; J trimming: 3 bases; junction bases outside the gene matches: 9.

The rearrangement joins TRBV3-1 (or the pseudogene TRBV3-2) to TRBJ1-6; D gene uncertain. CDR1 is LGHDT and CDR2 is YNNKEL in the germline V gene (reference sequence). V shed 6 bases and J shed 13 bases, with 16 bases lying between them. The CDR3 is 13 amino acids. CDR3 amino acids: CASSLEVVSPLHF. Written as DNA, the CDR3 is TGTGCCAGCAGTCTTGAGGTCGTAAGTCCCCTCCACTTT.

The chain has TRBV10-1 and TRBJ2-1, with 8 bases matching TRBD2. The CDR3 runs 16 residues. Germline V lookup: CDR1 WNHNN, CDR2 SYGVQD (reference sequence). V lost 1 base, J lost 9 bases, and 11 bases stayed unmatched. This CDR3 reads CASSEFWGTSLGEQFF. CDR3 in DNA: TGCGCCAGCAGTGAGTTTTGGGGGACTAGTCTAGGTGAGCAGTTCTTC.

V and J are TRBV21-1 and TRBJ2-6; TRBD2 is the table's D call, not checked against the DNA. TRBV21-1 is a pseudogene. The CDR3 sequence is 14 residues long. CDR3 sequence (DNA): TGTGCCAGCATTGTTCGTAGTGGGGCCAACGTCCTGACTTTC. The encoded protein is CASIVRSGANVLTF.

This clone was detected only a few times. The chain recombines TRBV9 with TRBJ2-2, with 11 nucleotides matching TRBD1. Germline CDR1 is SGDLS and CDR2 is YYNGEE. The CDR3 spans 16 residues. V trimming: 3 bases; J trimming: 6 bases; junction bases outside the gene matches: 7. The CDR3 region has the DNA TGTGCCAGCAGCGAATGGGGACAGGGGGTCTCCGGGGAGCTGTTTTTT. Translated, it gives CASSEWGQGVSGELFF. Full variable domain (remainder filled in from reference TRBV9 and TRBJ2-2): DSGVTQTPKHLITATGQRVTLRCSPRSGDLSVYWYQQSLDQGLQFLIQYYNGEERAKGNILERFSAQQFPDLHSELNLSSLELGDSALYFCASSEWGQGVSGELFFGEGSRLTVL.

The V gene is TRBV7-9, the J gene TRBJ1-2, with D possibly TRBD1 on 6 matching bases. From germline, CDR1 is SEHNR and CDR2 FQNEAQ (reference sequence). The CDR3 loop spans 15 amino acids. V gave up 6 bases and J gave up 4 bases, with 18 bases separating them. This chain's CDR3 is CASRSYQDSAYGYTF. The CDR3 DNA reads TGTGCCAGCAGGAGCTACCAGGACAGTGCCTATGGCTACACCTTC.

This clone showed up just a few times. The rearrangement joins TRBV5-4 to TRBJ2-5; a possible D gene is TRBD2 (7 bases). V gave up 5 bases and J gave up 2 bases, with 16 bases separating them. The CDR3 extends over 15 amino acids. Germline CDR1 and CDR2: SGHNT and YYREEE (reference sequence). As DNA, the CDR3 is TGTGCCAGCAGATTAGGAGGGGGGGAGCAAGAGACCCAGTACTTC. Its protein product is CASRLGGGEQETQYF. Filled out from reference TRBV5-4 and TRBJ2-5, the complete variable domain reads ETGVTQSPTHLIKTRGQQVTLRCSSQSGHNTVSWYQQALGQGPQFIFQYYREEENGRGNFPPRFSGLQFPNYSSELNVNALELDDSALYLCASRLGGGEQETQYFGPGTRLLVL.

V usage is TRBV6-6 and J usage is TRBJ1-2; TRBD1 agrees at 9 bases. V shed 7 bases, J shed 6 bases, and the junction held 9 bases outside the gene matches. From germline, CDR1 is MNHNY and CDR2 SVGAGI (reference sequence). The CDR3 contains 14 residues. This chain's CDR3 is CASTDPTGGDGYTF. DNA of the CDR3: TGTGCCAGCACCGACCCAACAGGGGGCGATGGCTACACCTTC.

The genes are TRBV30 and TRBJ2-2, with 8 bases identical to TRBD2. CDR3 length: 16 residues. From germline, CDR1 is GTSNPN and CDR2 SVGIG (reference sequence). The junction had 6 bases not matched to a gene; V was cut back by 3 bases and J by 0 bases. This chain's CDR3 is CAWRTGGLANTGELFF. The CDR3 bases are TGTGCCTGGAGAACTGGGGGACTAGCGAACACCGGGGAGCTGTTTTTT.

The rearrangement uses TRBV27 and TRBJ2-1; D not certain. The CDR3 spans 15 residues. CDR1 MNHEY and CDR2 SMNVEV come from the germline V gene (reference sequence). The V gene lost 0 bases and the J gene lost 6 bases, with 12 bases spanning the gap. The CDR3 sequence: CASSLSARGRNEQFF. The CDR3 DNA follows: TGTGCCAGCAGTTTATCGGCCCGAGGTCGCAATGAGCAGTTCTTC.

This clone was counted a single time. The chain carries TRBV18 and TRBJ2-7, with a tentative D call TRBD2 (5 bases). Between the trimmed V and J ends, which lost 0 bases and 2 bases, there was a span of 11 bases. The CDR3 runs 15 residues. Germline V lookup: CDR1 KGHSH, CDR2 LQKENI. The DNA of the CDR3 is TGTGCCAGCTCACCACCTCGGCTAGCCCCCTACGAGCAGTACTTC. Translated: CASSPPRLAPYEQYF.

The genes are TRBV3-1 (or the pseudogene TRBV3-2) and TRBJ2-5, with 7 bases fitting TRBD2. Germline trimming cut 1 base from V and 2 bases from J; bases unmatched to any gene: 7. CDR3 length: 16 residues. Germline CDR1 LGHDT, CDR2 YNNKEL (reference sequence). The CDR3 bases are TGTGCCAGCAGCCAAGGGCCTAGCGGAGGACAAGAGACCCAGTACTTC. Its protein product is CASSQGPSGGQETQYF.

The chain combines TRBV28 with TRBJ2-5, with 7 bases aligning to TRBD1. The trim removed 6 bases at V and 5 bases at J, leaving 12 bases unmatched. This CDR3 is built from 15 residues. Germline V lookup: CDR1 MDHEN, CDR2 SYDVKM. The CDR3 is CASRDDRARGETQYF. The CDR3 region has the DNA TGTGCCAGCAGAGATGACAGGGCTCGAGGGGAGACCCAGTACTTC.

V gene TRBV5-4 combines with J gene TRBJ2-5, with 8 positions matching TRBD2. The CDR3 runs 16 residues. V lost 0 bases, J lost 0 bases, and 4 bases stayed unmatched. CDR1 and CDR2 from the germline V gene are SGHNT and YYREEE (reference sequence). CDR3 nucleotides: TGTGCCAGCAGCTTGGTGGCGGGGGGCGACCAAGAGACCCAGTACTTC. Protein: CASSLVAGGDQETQYF.

The CDR3 spells CASSYGTGGRYGYTF. The CDR3 DNA sequence: TGTGCCAGCAGCTACGGGACAGGGGGACGCTATGGCTACACCTTC. The chain recombines TRBV7-8 with TRBJ1-2, with TRBD1 matching over 11 bases. From germline, CDR1 is SGHVS and CDR2 FQNEAQ. Germline trimming cut 4 bases from V and 4 bases from J; bases unmatched to any gene: 5. This CDR3 region has 15 residues. Full variable domain (rest looked up from reference TRBV7-8 and TRBJ1-2): GAGVSQSPRYKVAKRGQDVALRCDPISGHVSLFWYQQALGQGPEFLTYFQNEAQLDKSGLPSDRFFAERPEGSVSTLKIQRTQQEDSAVYLCASSYGTGGRYGYTFGSGTRLTVV.

The chain links TRBV10-3 to TRBJ2-5; possible D gene TRBD1, 5 bases. V lost 5 bases, J lost 1 base, and 8 bases lay in between. CDR3 length: 13 amino acids. Germline V gene data show CDR1 as ENHRY and CDR2 as SYGVKD. The DNA for the CDR3 is TGTGCCATCAGTCCGACAGCCCAAGAGACCCAGTACTTC. Translated, it gives CAISPTAQETQYF.

The chain joins TRBV6-5 to TRBJ2-7; D possibly corresponds to TRBD2 (5 bases). Per germline, CDR1 MNHEY and CDR2 SVGAGI. The CDR3 covers 12 residues. V was trimmed by 5 bases and J by 3 bases, leaving 8 bases between them. The CDR3 here is CASSPTSYEQYF. CDR3 DNA: TGTGCCAGCAGTCCCACTAGCTACGAGCAGTACTTC.

V is TRBV19 and J is TRBJ2-1, with D tentatively TRBD2 (5 bases). CDR3 length equals 13 residues. Germline loops: CDR1 LNHDA, CDR2 SQIVND (reference sequence). V was trimmed by 3 bases and J by 4 bases, leaving 7 bases between them. CDR3 sequence (DNA): TGTGCCAGTAGTATGGGCGGGTACAATGAGCAGTTCTTC. This encodes CASSMGGYNEQFF.